This T cell receptor beta chain was sequenced for a study of shared clonotypes between healthy human individuals. The CDR3 extends over 16 amino acids. V was cut by 2 bases and J by 0 bases, with 13 bases left in between. Germline loops: CDR1 MNHNS, CDR2 SASEGT. Assay used: immunoSEQ multiplex PCR; TCRdb lists only in-frame clones, some missing. This repertoire shows about 2.3 million clones, 85% to 95% found once; its top ten account for approximately 0.41%. There were no recent acute infections or vaccinations among the donors, who were healthy HIV-negative adults. The J gene is TRBJ1-2, the V gene TRBV6-1; unclear D gene. The sample consisted of naive CD4+ T cells from PBMCs. Indicated subset: CD45RA+ positively selected. The receptor's source is a young man in good health. Some clones in this sample may be carry-over from other donors' samples. The CDR3 region has the DNA TGTGCCAGCAGTGAATGGGAAGCTGGGGCTAACTATGGCTACACCTTC. Its translation: CASSEWEAGANYGYTF.